This T cell receptor beta chain emerged from a study of cytomegalovirus exposure and HLA in healthy donors. Germline V gene sequence: CDR1 MNHEY, CDR2 SVGAGI. The CDR3 extends over 14 amino acids. V gave up 4 bases and J gave up 6 bases, with 15 bases separating them. Whole-study findings and limits: The study designated roughly 160 TCR beta chains cytomegalovirus-associated. By a later analysis, the bulk of CMV-associated TCR beta chains appeared HLA-restricted.

This clone was detected only a few times. Its antigen is undetermined. The PCR ran on 60 Vbeta and 13 Jbeta primers. Produced via immunoSEQ multiplex PCR; TCRdb's table is partial and in-frame only. The data hold over 150,000 clones, with roughly four fifths observed a single time. Sequenced sample: PBMCs. The V gene is TRBV6-5, the J gene TRBJ1-1; D may be TRBD1 (6 bases). This TCR was sampled from a man aged 60 to 69 in good health and CMV-seronegative. The CDR3 sequence is CASSFQTGSPEAFF. In DNA form, the CDR3 reads TGTGCCAGCAGTTTCCAAACAGGGTCCCCTGAAGCTTTCTTT.